The 10 T cell receptor beta chains below come from one sample, sequenced in a study of cytotoxic CD8 clonotypes in ibrutinib-treated CLL. TCRdb's copy holds only in-frame clones and misses some; the assay was immunoSEQ multiplex PCR. The table shows approximately 350,000 clones, with 60% to 80% occurring only once. This specimen was PBMCs, taken after 36 months of ibrutinib treatment. The origin of the receptors is a human donor with chronic lymphocytic leukemia.

This chain joins TRBV5-6 and TRBJ2-1, with D tentatively TRBD2 (7 bases). The germline CDR1 and CDR2 sequences are SGHDT and YYEEEE. Trimming removed 7 bases from V and 4 bases from J, with 15 bases in between. The CDR3 consists of 14 residues. CDR3 DNA: TGTGCCAGCTCACGGGCGGGGGCGTACAATGAGCAGTTCTTC. It specifies CASSRAGAYNEQFF.

This clone was found a few times. This chain joins TRBV2 and TRBJ2-7, with 8 bases that match TRBD1. CDR1 SNHLY and CDR2 FYNNEI come from the germline V gene. J gave up 2 bases and V 2 bases, and 11 bases lay outside the gene matches. The CDR3 covers 17 residues. In nucleotides, the CDR3 is TGTGCCAGCAGTGAAAGTCTTTACCGGGACAGGACCTACGAGCAGTACTTC. Translating it yields CASSESLYRDRTYEQYF.

The chain joins TRBV7-3 to TRBJ1-2; D remains unclear. The germline V and J ends were trimmed by 1 base and 0 bases, with 3 bases remaining between them. Per germline, CDR1 SGHTA and CDR2 FQGTGA. This CDR3 has 13 residues. The CDR3 loop is CASSLRANYGYTF. CDR3 nucleotide sequence: TGTGCCAGCAGCTTAAGAGCTAACTATGGCTACACCTTC. Combining the CDR3 with reference TRBV7-3 and TRBJ1-2 gives the whole variable domain GAGVSQTPSNKVTEKGKYVELRCDPISGHTALYWYRQSLGQGPEFLIYFQGTGAADDSGLPNDRFFAVRPEGSVSTLKIQRTERGDSAVYLCASSLRANYGYTFGSGTRLTVV.

This clone has a single count. V is TRBV5-6 and J is TRBJ1-2, with TRBD1 matching 7 bases. CDR3 length: 15 residues. The V segment lost 4 bases and the J segment 3 bases; nucleotides outside the gene matches: 9. Looked up from germline, CDR1 is SGHDT and CDR2 is YYEEEE. The CDR3 bases are TGTGCCAGCAGCCGAAGCAGGGGGACCCACTATGGCTACACCTTC. Translating it yields CASSRSRGTHYGYTF. The whole variable domain, filled in from reference TRBV5-6 and TRBJ1-2, reads DAGVTQSPTHLIKTRGQQVTLRCSPKSGHDTVSWYQQALGQGPQFIFQYYEEEERQRGNFPDRFSGHQFPNYSSELNVNALLLGDSALYLCASSRSRGTHYGYTFGSGTRLTVV.

The genes are TRBV9 and TRBJ1-6, with 9 bases aligning to TRBD1. This CDR3 comprises 15 residues. Germline trimming cut 3 bases from V and 9 bases from J; bases unmatched to any gene: 7. CDR1 and CDR2 (germline): SGDLS, YYNGEE. CDR3 loop: CASSAGTGWGSPLHF. CDR3 coding DNA: TGTGCCAGCAGCGCAGGGACAGGGTGGGGTTCACCCCTCCACTTT.

This clone was observed a few times. The chain carries TRBV4-1 and TRBJ1-2; the match to TRBD1 covers 8 bases. V lost 2 bases to trimming and J lost 3 bases; unmatched junction nucleotides: 5. Germline loops: CDR1 MGHRA, CDR2 YSYEKL. The CDR3 is 15 amino acids. The CDR3: CASSQLTGAYYGYTF. The DNA for the CDR3 is TGCGCCAGCAGCCAATTGACAGGGGCTTACTATGGCTACACCTTC.

V gene TRBV29-1 combines with J gene TRBJ2-2; 8 nucleotides align to TRBD1. Germline V lookup: CDR1 SQVTM, CDR2 ANQGSEA. V lost 4 bases and J lost 3; bases outside the gene matches: 16. This CDR3 is 18 amino acids long. The CDR3 DNA follows: TGCAGCGTTGTAGTTTGGTTGAGGACAGGGACATACACCGGGGAGCTGTTTTTT. Protein sequence: CSVVVWLRTGTYTGELFF.

Only one count was recorded for this clone. The chain carries TRBV29-1 and TRBJ2-7; no reliable D call. Germline loops: CDR1 SQVTM, CDR2 ANQGSEA. Trimming cost V 0 bases and J 2 bases, with 2 bases left between them. CDR3 length: 11 residues. CDR3 residues: CSVEEPYEQYF. DNA for the CDR3: TGCAGCGTTGAAGAGCCCTACGAGCAGTACTTC.

J is TRBJ2-7 and V is TRBV15; 12 bases line up with TRBD2. The CDR3 is 16 amino acids. Germline V gives CDR1 LNHNV, CDR2 YYDKDF (reference sequence). After removal of 5 bases from V and 3 bases from J, the junction contained 8 bases not matched to a gene. The CDR3 loop is CATSGAPTSGSYEQYF. DNA of the CDR3: TGTGCCACCAGCGGGGCGCCGACTAGCGGGAGCTACGAGCAGTACTTC.

This clone occurred a few times. This sequence joins TRBV11-2 and TRBJ2-5; D possibly matches TRBD1 or TRBD2 (5 bases each). The CDR3 consists of 14 residues. V was shortened by 5 bases and J by 3 bases, with 13 bases between the two germline ends. Germline V CDR1 and CDR2: SGHAT, FQNNGV. CDR3 DNA: TGTGCCAGCAGCCCCCTGGGGGTAAAAGAGACCCAGTACTTC. Its translation: CASSPLGVKETQYF.